The TCR beta chain described here comes from a study of blood T cell repertoires in COVID-19. Sequencing used immunoSEQ multiplex PCR; TCRdb keeps in-frame clones, though not all of them. Among under 95,000 clones listed, roughly 85% were seen once. In this sample, this clone turned up once. The clonotype was recovered from a human donor in a cohort sampled during active COVID-19. Sequenced sample: peripheral blood.

Here the CDR3 DNA reads TGTGCCACCAGTGACTTCCGGGGGGGCGAGCAGTACTTC. It is translated as CATSDFRGGEQYF. The chain couples TRBV24-1 to TRBJ2-7; 8 bases agree with TRBD2. The V and J ends lost 4 bases and 6 bases, in that order; junction bases with no gene match: 4. Germline lookup yields CDR1 KGHDR and CDR2 SFDVKD. The CDR3 is 13 amino acids.